This is a list of T cell receptor beta chains from one sample in a study of T cell responses to AZD1222 COVID-19 vaccine. Sequenced by immunoSEQ multiplex PCR; TCRdb stores in-frame clones only, minus some. The sample has 150,000 to 200,000 clones, around 87% seen once. Sequencing used peripheral blood, obtained on day 0 of MenACWY control vaccination. These receptors all stem from an adult in good health. CDR3s include the opening cysteine and the closing phenylalanine or tryptophan. Each record gives: CDR3 protein, CDR3 DNA, clone size, J gene, D gene, V gene. A D gene is named only where the DNA matches it firmly. Expanded clones get a size class; other rows say once, few or many, or leave the size out.

CDR3 protein: CASSPRRSGESTDTQYF
CDR3 DNA: TGTGCCAGCTCTCCCCGCAGGTCGGGCGAAAGCACAGATACGCAGTATTTT
clone size: -
J gene: TRBJ2-3
D gene: -
V gene: TRBV18

CDR3 protein: CASSSASGHSYNEQFF
CDR3 DNA: TGTGCCAGCAGTTCGGCTAGCGGGCACTCCTACAATGAGCAGTTCTTC
clone size: -
J gene: TRBJ2-1
D gene: TRBD2
V gene: TRBV6-5

CDR3 protein: CASSSGAGIYNEQFF
CDR3 DNA: TGCGCCAGCAGCTCTGGAGCGGGGATCTACAATGAGCAGTTCTTC
clone size: -
J gene: TRBJ2-1
D gene: TRBD2
V gene: TRBV5-1

CDR3 protein: CASLNQPQHF
CDR3 DNA: TGTGCCAGCTTAAATCAGCCCCAGCATTTT
clone size: -
J gene: TRBJ1-5
D gene: -
V gene: TRBV19

CDR3 protein: CASSVAASSYNSPLHF
CDR3 DNA: TGTGCCAGCAGCGTCGCAGCGAGCTCCTATAATTCACCCCTCCACTTT
clone size: -
J gene: TRBJ1-6
D gene: -
V gene: TRBV5-6

CDR3 protein: CASSFVQGETQYF
CDR3 DNA: TGTGCCAGCAGCTTTGTACAGGGAGAGACCCAGTACTTC
clone size: -
J gene: TRBJ2-5
D gene: -
V gene: TRBV7-9

CDR3 protein: CSVDLMGQGGEQYF
CDR3 DNA: TGCAGCGTTGACTTGATGGGACAGGGGGGCGAGCAGTACTTC
clone size: -
J gene: TRBJ2-7
D gene: TRBD1
V gene: TRBV29-1

CDR3 protein: CASSLGSKNEQFF
CDR3 DNA: TGTGCCAGCAGCTTGGGCAGTAAAAATGAGCAGTTCTTC
clone size: once
J gene: TRBJ2-1
D gene: -
V gene: TRBV5-5

CDR3 protein: CASSYSGLAGAYEQYF
CDR3 DNA: TGTGCCAGCAGTTACTCTGGACTAGCGGGAGCCTACGAGCAGTACTTC
clone size: -
J gene: TRBJ2-7
D gene: TRBD2
V gene: TRBV6-2/TRBV6-3

CDR3 protein: CASSYWGIYTGELFF
CDR3 DNA: TGTGCCAGCAGTTACTGGGGAATTTACACCGGGGAGCTGTTTTTT
clone size: -
J gene: TRBJ2-2
D gene: -
V gene: TRBV6-2/TRBV6-3

CDR3 protein: CATRTANTGELFF
CDR3 DNA: TGTGCCACCCGGACAGCGAACACCGGGGAGCTGTTTTTT
clone size: -
J gene: TRBJ2-2
D gene: -
V gene: TRBV28

CDR3 protein: CASSQAGQGIGGANVLTF
CDR3 DNA: TGTGCCAGCAGCCAAGCGGGACAGGGGATAGGTGGGGCCAACGTCCTGACTTTC
clone size: -
J gene: TRBJ2-6
D gene: TRBD1
V gene: TRBV4-2

CDR3 protein: CASSQDDNSGNTIYF
CDR3 DNA: TGCGCCAGCAGCCAGGACGACAACTCTGGAAACACCATATATTTT
clone size: -
J gene: TRBJ1-3
D gene: -
V gene: TRBV5-1

CDR3 protein: CASSLLMGNTEAFF
CDR3 DNA: TGTGCCAGCAGTTTATTGATGGGGAACACTGAAGCTTTCTTT
clone size: once
J gene: TRBJ1-1
D gene: -
V gene: TRBV27

CDR3 protein: CASSLGLAGALNGELFF
CDR3 DNA: TGTGCTAGCAGCTTAGGACTAGCGGGAGCGCTAAACGGGGAGCTGTTTTTT
clone size: -
J gene: TRBJ2-2
D gene: TRBD2
V gene: TRBV7-7

CDR3 protein: CASTSGKTDMQYF
CDR3 DNA: TGTGCCAGCACTAGCGGGAAGACAGATATGCAGTATTTT
clone size: -
J gene: TRBJ2-3
D gene: TRBD2
V gene: TRBV9

CDR3 protein: CASSLDRDTEAFF
CDR3 DNA: TGTGCCAGCAGCTTGGACAGGGACACTGAAGCTTTCTTT
clone size: -
J gene: TRBJ1-1
D gene: TRBD1
V gene: TRBV7-9

CDR3 protein: CASSNRGSGNTIYF
CDR3 DNA: TGTGCCAGCAGCAACAGGGGCTCTGGAAACACCATATATTTT
clone size: -
J gene: TRBJ1-3
D gene: TRBD1
V gene: TRBV6-5

CDR3 protein: CASSLSREETQYF
CDR3 DNA: TGTGCCAGCAGCTTAAGTAGGGAAGAGACCCAGTACTTC
clone size: once
J gene: TRBJ2-5
D gene: -
V gene: TRBV7-3

CDR3 protein: CASSKNRGAVTGELFF
CDR3 DNA: TGCGCCAGCAGCAAAAACAGGGGGGCGGTCACCGGGGAGCTGTTTTTT
clone size: -
J gene: TRBJ2-2
D gene: TRBD1
V gene: TRBV5-1

CDR3 protein: CASSGLAGGNEQFF
CDR3 DNA: TGTGCCAGCAGCGGGCTAGCGGGAGGCAATGAGCAGTTCTTC
clone size: -
J gene: TRBJ2-1
D gene: TRBD2
V gene: TRBV25-1

CDR3 protein: CASSKGQGTDTQYF
CDR3 DNA: TGTGCCAGCAGCAAGGGACAGGGGACAGATACGCAGTATTTT
clone size: -
J gene: TRBJ2-3
D gene: TRBD1
V gene: TRBV11-3

CDR3 protein: CASSVGGPSVAPLF
CDR3 DNA: TGTGCCAGCAGCGTAGGGGGACCGTCCGTAGCCCCTCTCTTC
clone size: -
J gene: TRBJ2-1
D gene: -
V gene: TRBV9

CDR3 protein: CASSLDGQDYGYTF
CDR3 DNA: TGTGCCAGCAGCTTAGATGGACAGGACTATGGCTACACCTTC
clone size: -
J gene: TRBJ1-2
D gene: TRBD1
V gene: TRBV11-2

CDR3 protein: CASSSPGQALGEQFF
CDR3 DNA: TGTGCCAGCAGCTCCCCGGGACAGGCACTTGGCGAGCAGTTCTTC
clone size: -
J gene: TRBJ2-1
D gene: TRBD1
V gene: TRBV9

CDR3 protein: CASSLTGAADTGELFF
CDR3 DNA: TGTGCCAGCAGCTTGACAGGCGCCGCGGACACCGGGGAGCTGTTTTTT
clone size: once
J gene: TRBJ2-2
D gene: -
V gene: TRBV5-4

CDR3 protein: CASSSPGGSNTGELFF
CDR3 DNA: TGTGCCAGTAGCTCTCCTGGGGGATCGAACACCGGGGAGCTGTTTTTT
clone size: -
J gene: TRBJ2-2
D gene: -
V gene: TRBV19

CDR3 protein: CASTQGANFFSTGELFF
CDR3 DNA: TGTGCCAGCACTCAGGGGGCCAACTTCTTTAGTACCGGGGAGCTGTTTTTT
clone size: -
J gene: TRBJ2-2
D gene: TRBD1
V gene: TRBV25-1

CDR3 protein: CASSPRLAGSGANVLTF
CDR3 DNA: TGTGCCAGCAGCCCCCGACTAGCTGGATCCGGGGCCAACGTCCTGACTTTC
clone size: once
J gene: TRBJ2-6
D gene: TRBD2
V gene: TRBV9

CDR3 protein: CASSPPTEFSGNTIYF
CDR3 DNA: TGTGCCAGCTCACCACCGACAGAATTCTCTGGAAACACCATATATTTT
clone size: -
J gene: TRBJ1-3
D gene: -
V gene: TRBV18

CDR3 protein: CSVEGNEQFF
CDR3 DNA: TGCAGCGTTGAAGGCAATGAGCAGTTCTTC
clone size: -
J gene: TRBJ2-1
D gene: -
V gene: TRBV29-1

CDR3 protein: CASSLGAEDTEAFF
CDR3 DNA: TGTGCCAGCAGCCTAGGGGCGGAGGACACTGAAGCTTTCTTT
clone size: -
J gene: TRBJ1-1
D gene: -
V gene: TRBV6-5

CDR3 protein: CASSPLGTGFIPSGNTIYF
CDR3 DNA: TGTGCCAGCAGTCCTCTCGGGACAGGGTTTATTCCCTCTGGAAACACCATATATTTT
clone size: -
J gene: TRBJ1-3
D gene: TRBD1
V gene: TRBV28

CDR3 protein: CASSGQGETQYF
CDR3 DNA: TGTGCCAGCAGCGGGCAGGGGGAGACCCAGTACTTC
clone size: once
J gene: TRBJ2-5
D gene: -
V gene: TRBV12-3/TRBV12-4

CDR3 protein: CASSQADGGPQYF
CDR3 DNA: TGCGCCAGCAGCCAGGCGGACGGTGGTCCGCAGTATTTT
clone size: -
J gene: TRBJ2-3
D gene: -
V gene: TRBV4-1

CDR3 protein: CASSSRGGELFF
CDR3 DNA: TGTGCCAGCAGCTCAAGGGGCGGGGAGCTGTTTTTT
clone size: -
J gene: TRBJ2-2
D gene: -
V gene: TRBV7-3

CDR3 protein: CASSSGGPSYEQYF
CDR3 DNA: TGTGCCAGCAGCTCGGGAGGGCCCTCCTACGAGCAGTACTTC
clone size: -
J gene: TRBJ2-7
D gene: TRBD2
V gene: TRBV28

CDR3 protein: CASRRGGSFDEQFF
CDR3 DNA: TGCGCCAGCAGGAGGGGGGGTTCTTTCGATGAGCAGTTCTTC
clone size: -
J gene: TRBJ2-1
D gene: -
V gene: TRBV5-1

CDR3 protein: CASSWGTGGNSPLHF
CDR3 DNA: TGTGCCAGCAGCTGGGGGACAGGGGGCAATTCACCCCTCCACTTT
clone size: -
J gene: TRBJ1-6
D gene: TRBD1
V gene: TRBV5-5

CDR3 protein: CASSANRVEQYF
CDR3 DNA: TGTGCCAGCAGCGCCAACAGGGTCGAGCAGTACTTC
clone size: -
J gene: TRBJ2-7
D gene: -
V gene: TRBV7-2

CDR3 protein: CASSLTLGGGGNTIYF
CDR3 DNA: TGTGCCAGCAGTTTAACCCTTGGTGGAGGTGGAAACACCATATATTTT
clone size: few
J gene: TRBJ1-3
D gene: -
V gene: TRBV28

CDR3 protein: CAWKDRAPHEQYF
CDR3 DNA: TGTGCCTGGAAAGACAGGGCCCCCCACGAGCAGTACTTC
clone size: -
J gene: TRBJ2-7
D gene: TRBD1
V gene: TRBV30

CDR3 protein: CASSEPGSGLDEQFF
CDR3 DNA: TGTGCCAGCAGTGAACCCGGATCAGGGTTGGATGAGCAGTTCTTC
clone size: -
J gene: TRBJ2-1
D gene: -
V gene: TRBV25-1

CDR3 protein: CAWRGLAGGLSSYNEQFF
CDR3 DNA: TGTGCCTGGAGGGGACTAGCGGGAGGCTTGAGCTCCTACAATGAGCAGTTCTTC
clone size: -
J gene: TRBJ2-1
D gene: TRBD2
V gene: TRBV30

CDR3 protein: CASETGQGSTEAFF
CDR3 DNA: TGCGCCAGCGAAACTGGACAGGGGAGCACTGAAGCTTTCTTT
clone size: -
J gene: TRBJ1-1
D gene: TRBD1
V gene: TRBV5-1

CDR3 protein: CASSLPKTWDTDTQYF
CDR3 DNA: TGTGCCAGCAGCTTACCAAAGACCTGGGACACAGATACGCAGTATTTT
clone size: -
J gene: TRBJ2-3
D gene: -
V gene: TRBV7-6

CDR3 protein: CASSQPIAGGQETQYF
CDR3 DNA: TGTGCCAGCAGCCAGCCAATAGCGGGGGGTCAAGAGACCCAGTACTTC
clone size: -
J gene: TRBJ2-5
D gene: TRBD2
V gene: TRBV3-1/TRBV3-2

CDR3 protein: CASSFGGYEKLFF
CDR3 DNA: TGTGCCAGCAGTTTCGGGGGCTATGAAAAACTGTTTTTT
clone size: -
J gene: TRBJ1-4
D gene: -
V gene: TRBV12-3/TRBV12-4